A single sample is the source of the 22 T cell receptor beta chains below, sequenced in a study of regulatory T cells in long-lasting Graves disease. This sample's time point: newly diagnosed GD, antithyroid drugs for less than 3 months. PBMC RNA was the source of the TCR library. CDR3-region Arm-PCR and iRepertoire HTBI primers produced the TCR beta libraries. TCRdb used MiXCR to reprocess the multiplex PCR reads, holding one entry per CDR3 protein. The profile shows about 500,000 distinct CDR3 sequences, about 17% of them singletons. The same specimen was also included in a second study, on T cells in Graves' hyperthyroidism and ophthalmopathy.

The sample consisted of peripheral blood mononuclear cells (PBMCs), taken at new diagnosis, from a patient treated with antithyroid drugs. All receptors derive from a man aged 40-49 years with Graves disease.

This clonotype was observed at least ten times. V is TRBV3-1 and J is TRBJ2-3; D ambiguous. The CDR3 has 13 residues. The germline V and J ends were trimmed by 8 bases and 2 bases, with 11 bases remaining between them. Germline CDR1 reads LGHDT; CDR2 reads YNNKEL (reference sequence). The CDR3: CASATRYTDTQYF. The CDR3 DNA sequence: TGTGCCAGCGCCACCAGGTACACAGATACGCAGTATTTT.

This clonotype was seen many times. CDR3 in amino acids: CASSLALGQGIAGELFF. For the CDR3, the DNA is TGTGCCAGCAGTTTAGCGCTTGGACAGGGGATCGCCGGGGAGCTGTTTTTT. V is TRBV12-3 or TRBV12-4 and J is TRBJ2-2; the match to TRBD1 covers 9 bases. The V segment lost 0 bases and the J segment 6 bases; nucleotides outside the gene matches: 8. The CDR3 extends over 17 amino acids.

In its sample, this clonotype was seen many times. This chain uses TRBV11-2 with TRBJ2-7, with 11 positions matching TRBD2. The germline V gene encodes CDR1 SGHAT and CDR2 FQNNGV. V shed 4 bases, J shed 2 bases, and the junction held 4 bases outside the gene matches. This CDR3 has 15 amino acids. CDR3 sequence: CASSWGTSGAYEQYF. The CDR3 nucleotides are TGTGCCAGCAGCTGGGGGACTAGCGGTGCCTACGAGCAGTACTTC.

This clonotype turned up a few times. J is TRBJ1-4 and V is TRBV6-1, with a weak D call TRBD1 (5 bases). V was pared by 5 bases and J by 4 bases, with 14 bases between. The CDR3 has 15 amino acids. Germline assignment: CDR1 MNHNS and CDR2 SASEGT. Here the CDR3 reads CASSNGTPLNEKLFF. The CDR3 DNA reads as TGTGCCAGCAGTAACGGGACCCCGCTTAATGAAAAACTGTTTTTT.

The table lists this clonotype with many counts. This chain uses TRBV6-2 or TRBV6-3 with TRBJ2-1; TRBD2 aligns across 12 bases. The CDR3 is 13 residues long. Germline CDR1 MNHEY, CDR2 SVGEGT. With 6 bases clipped from V and 10 bases from J, the junction kept 4 bases outside the gene matches. CDR3 nucleotides: TGTGCCAGCAGACGGACTAGCGGGATGGAGCAGTTCTTC. It is translated as CASRRTSGMEQFF.

To note about this clonotype: A much larger clone is a single base away; this may be a read error. This rearrangement joins TRBV11-3 to TRBJ2-5; D may correspond to TRBD1 or TRBD2 (6 bases each). The germline gives CDR1 SGHNT, CDR2 YENEEA. V lost 4 bases, J lost 5 bases, and 11 bases lay in between. This CDR3 is 13 amino acids long. In DNA form, the CDR3 reads TGTGCCAGCAGCTCAGGGGCGGGGGAGACCCAGTACTTC. Protein product: CASSSGAGETQYF. The full variable domain, with the rest looked up from reference TRBV11-3 and TRBJ2-5, is EAGVVQSPRYKIIEKKQPVAFWCNPISGHNTLYWYLQNLGQGPELLIRYENEEAVDDSQLPKDRFSAERLKGVDSTLKIQPAELGDSAVYLCASSSGAGETQYFGPGTRLLVL.

This clonotype was recorded many times. The chain recombines TRBV20-1 with TRBJ2-3; 14 nucleotides line up with TRBD2. CDR1 and CDR2 from the germline V gene are DFQATT and SNEGSKA (reference sequence). There are 16 residues in the CDR3. The V segment lost 2 bases and the J segment 5 bases; nucleotides outside the gene matches: 6. DNA for the CDR3: TGCAGTGCTAGATCGGGACTAGCGGGAGCTAGAGATACGCAGTATTTT. Its translation is CSARSGLAGARDTQYF.

This clonotype was counted ten times or more. The chain carries TRBV30 and TRBJ2-7; D could derive from TRBD1 or TRBD2 (5 bases each). Trimming shortened V by 7 bases and J by 6 bases, and 22 bases separated the two germline ends. Germline CDR1 and CDR2: GTSNPN and SVGIG (reference sequence). CDR3 size: 14 residues. Here the CDR3 DNA reads TGTGCCTTTCGGGACCACACAGGAAGGCTCGAGCAGTACTTC. This translates into CAFRDHTGRLEQYF.

The J gene is TRBJ2-3, the V gene TRBV7-2, with 13 bases fitting TRBD2. The CDR3 has 17 amino acids. CDR1 is SGHTA, CDR2 FQGNSA, per germline. The V and J ends lost 5 bases and 5 bases, in that order; junction bases with no gene match: 10. CDR3: CASSTRTSGRGRDTQYF. The CDR3 DNA is TGTGCCAGCAGCACCCGGACTAGCGGGAGAGGAAGAGATACGCAGTATTTT.

This clonotype appeared many times. The CDR3 coding sequence is TGTGCCTGGAGCTTGAGGGGGGGGATACCCTACGAGCAGTACTTC. Protein: CAWSLRGGIPYEQYF. The V call is TRBV30, the J call TRBJ2-7; the D gene is possibly TRBD2 (7 bases). The CDR3 has 15 residues. CDR1 and CDR2 (germline): GTSNPN, SVGIG (reference sequence). V gave up 3 bases and J gave up 2 bases, with 17 bases separating them.

This clonotype was detected many times. The chain carries TRBV7-8 and TRBJ2-3, with D perhaps matching TRBD2 (5 bases). The CDR3 length is 15 residues. Germline CDR1 is SGHVS and CDR2 is FQNEAQ. Trimming shortened V by 5 bases and J by 2 bases, and 14 bases separated the two germline ends. CDR3: CASSRLRADTDTQYF. The CDR3 DNA reads TGTGCCAGCAGCCGCCTGAGGGCTGACACAGATACGCAGTATTTT.

Regarding this clonotype: The CDR3 ends on some other residue instead of the conserved phenylalanine or tryptophan, so this is likely a read error. The chain has TRBV2 and TRBJ2-3, with 9 bases fitting TRBD2. The CDR3 covers 15 residues. The germline CDR1 and CDR2 sequences are SNHLY and FYNNEI. V shed 4 bases, J shed 0 bases, and the junction held 2 bases outside the gene matches. Here the CDR3 DNA reads TGTGCCAGCAGTGCGACTAGCGGTAGCACAGATACGCAGTATCTT. Protein sequence: CASSATSGSTDTQYL.

This clonotype appeared many times. This chain links TRBV5-5 with TRBJ2-5, with 7 bases aligning to TRBD2. Looked up from germline, CDR1 is SGHKS and CDR2 is YYEKEE (reference sequence). This CDR3 is 13 amino acids long. With 5 bases clipped from V and 5 bases from J, the junction kept 6 bases outside the gene matches. CDR3 sequence: CASSRLASETQYF. CDR3 nucleotides: TGTGCCAGCAGTAGACTAGCCTCGGAGACCCAGTACTTC.

In this sample, this clonotype turned up many times. Relative to the germline gene, one junction end is altered; a read error may explain this. The gene calls are TRBV4-1 and TRBJ1-1, with D perhaps TRBD1 (5 bases). This CDR3 has 14 residues. The germline V gene encodes CDR1 MGHRA and CDR2 YSYEKL. The CDR3 is CASSQDPGATEAFF. CDR3 DNA sequence: TGTGCCAGCAGCCAAGACCCCGGGGCTACTGAAGCTTTCTTT.

The chain recombines TRBV28 with TRBJ1-5, with D unresolved. V was shortened by 7 bases and J by 3 bases, with 16 bases between the two germline ends. Germline CDR1 reads MDHEN; CDR2 reads SYDVKM. The CDR3 has 15 amino acids. In nucleotides, the CDR3 is TGTGCCAGCACCGGAGAGGAACGGGACAATCAGCCCCAGCATTTT. This gives the protein CASTGEERDNQPQHF.

This clonotype was recorded many times. The rearrangement links TRBV29-1 to TRBJ1-1; no definite D call. The CDR3 has 11 residues. The V end was cut by 4 bases, the J end by 4 bases, with 7 bases between. CDR1 is SQVTM and CDR2 is ANQGSEA in the germline V gene. The CDR3 is CSVVRPTEAFF. In DNA, the CDR3 is TGCAGCGTTGTCAGACCCACTGAAGCTTTCTTT.

This clonotype was observed a few times. The chain carries TRBV6-1 and TRBJ1-5; the D is unclear. V dropped 2 bases and J dropped 0 bases, with 11 bases sitting between them. The CDR3 is 16 amino acids. Germline V gives CDR1 MNHNS, CDR2 SASEGT. The CDR3 sequence: CASSERGSYSNQPQHF. The CDR3 nucleotides are TGTGCCAGCAGTGAACGAGGTAGCTATAGCAATCAGCCCCAGCATTTT.

The chain is built from TRBV30 and TRBJ2-2; no firm D call. The V end lost 1 base, the J end lost 6 bases, and 12 bases lay between the germline ends. Looked up from germline, CDR1 is GTSNPN and CDR2 is SVGIG (reference sequence). The CDR3 has 14 residues. The CDR3 bases are TGTGCCTGGAGTGGTGGCAGACTCTCCGGGGAGCTGTTTTTT. Translating gives CAWSGGRLSGELFF.

This clonotype occurred many times. The gene calls are TRBV11-2 and TRBJ1-6, with 9 positions matching TRBD1. Trimming at V came to 7 bases and at J to 7 bases, leaving 8 bases not matched to a gene. This CDR3 region has 15 residues. Germline values: CDR1 SGHAT, CDR2 FQNNGV. This CDR3 is CASTLDRGENSPLHF. The CDR3 DNA sequence: TGTGCCAGCACCCTGGACAGGGGAGAAAATTCACCCCTCCACTTT.

This clonotype was counted at least ten times. The chain employs TRBV3-1 and TRBJ2-3; D is tentatively TRBD1 or TRBD2 (5 bases each). The ends were cut back, 0 bases at V and 6 bases at J, with 10 bases in the middle. Germline CDR1 LGHDT, CDR2 YNNKEL (reference sequence). This CDR3 has 14 residues. Here the CDR3 reads CASSQDFGGDTQYF. The CDR3 DNA is TGTGCCAGCAGCCAAGACTTTGGGGGTGATACGCAGTATTTT.

The table lists this clonotype with a few counts. The chain has TRBV6-1 and TRBJ2-2; tentatively, D is TRBD1 (5 bases). V was clipped by 5 bases and J by 5 bases, with 9 bases between them. This CDR3 has 13 amino acids. Germline CDR1 is MNHNS and CDR2 is SASEGT. The CDR3 spells CASSTRQTGELFF. The CDR3 nucleotides read TGTGCCAGCAGTACCCGACAGACCGGGGAGCTGTTTTTT.

V is TRBV20-1 and J is TRBJ2-7; maybe TRBD2 (6 bases). Germline loops: CDR1 DFQATT, CDR2 SNEGSKA (reference sequence). The ends were cut back, 0 bases at V and 6 bases at J, with 18 bases in the middle. The CDR3 covers 15 residues. CDR3 loop: CSARDQETSFVEQYF. CDR3 sequence (DNA): TGCAGTGCTAGAGATCAGGAGACTAGTTTCGTCGAGCAGTACTTC.